This T cell receptor (beta chain) was observed in a study of blood T cell repertoires in COVID-19. Study-level information: From the United States, Italy and Spain came samples of acute and convalescent COVID-19.

Sequenced by immunoSEQ multiplex PCR; TCRdb stores in-frame clones only, minus some. In the table there are over 250,000 clones, 80% to 90% of which are singletons. Germline V CDR1 and CDR2: SGDLS, YYNGEE. This CDR3 spans 13 amino acids. The germline V and J ends were trimmed by 3 bases and 13 bases, with 14 bases remaining between them. The sequencing sample was made of peripheral blood. The source of this sequence is a woman in her 70s with acute or convalescent COVID-19. V and J are TRBV9 and TRBJ1-6; weak D call: TRBD1 (5 bases). The DNA for the CDR3 is TGTGCCAGCAGCGCCCGGGGGGGTGAGCCCCTCCACTTT. Amino acids: CASSARGGEPLHF.